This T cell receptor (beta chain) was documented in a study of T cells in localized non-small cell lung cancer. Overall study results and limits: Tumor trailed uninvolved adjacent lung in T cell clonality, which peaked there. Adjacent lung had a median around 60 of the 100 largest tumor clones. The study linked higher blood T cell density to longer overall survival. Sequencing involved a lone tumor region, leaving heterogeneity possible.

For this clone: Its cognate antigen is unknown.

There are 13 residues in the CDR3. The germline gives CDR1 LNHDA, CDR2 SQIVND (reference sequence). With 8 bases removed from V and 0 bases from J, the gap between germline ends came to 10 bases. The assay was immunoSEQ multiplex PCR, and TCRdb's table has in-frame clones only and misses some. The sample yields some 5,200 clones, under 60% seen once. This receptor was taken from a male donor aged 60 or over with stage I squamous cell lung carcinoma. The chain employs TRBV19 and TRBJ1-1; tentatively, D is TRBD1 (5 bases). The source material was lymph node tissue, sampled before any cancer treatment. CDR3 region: CASAGGMNTEAFF. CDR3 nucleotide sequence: TGTGCCAGTGCGGGGGGGATGAACACTGAAGCTTTCTTT. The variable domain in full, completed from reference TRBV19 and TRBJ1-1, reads DGGITQSPKYLFRKEGQNVTLSCEQNLNHDAMYWYRQDPGQGLRLIYYSQIVNDFQKGDIAEGYSVSREKKESFPLTVTSAQKNPTAFYLCASAGGMNTEAFFGQGTRLTVV.